At least ten counts were recorded for the clone carrying this T cell receptor beta chain. As the template, RNA transcripts were used to amplify TCR beta CDR3 regions. The library came from an HTBI-primed first-round RT-PCR and a second-round multiplex PCR. Via MiXCR, TCRdb re-called the multiplex PCR reads, giving one row per CDR3 protein. The sample has 150,000 or so distinct CDR3 sequences, 39% seen once. This entry comes from a study of Graves' ophthalmopathy and Graves' hyperthyroidism. This TCR derives from a young man with Graves' ophthalmopathy. The sequenced sample consisted of peripheral blood.

This CDR3 reads CASSYGQGGETQYF. The CDR3 DNA is TGTGCCAGCAGCTATGGACAGGGTGGCGAGACCCAGTACTTC. The J gene is TRBJ2-5, the V gene TRBV7-9; 8 bases fit TRBD1. Trimming cost V 4 bases and J 5 bases; bases outside gene matches: 6. The CDR3 sequence is 14 residues long. CDR1 and CDR2 (germline): SEHNR, FQNEAQ (reference sequence).